The sequence of this TCR beta chain was determined in a study of CXCR3-negative and CXCR3-positive naive CD8 T cells. CDR3 length equals 15 residues. Per the germline V gene, CDR1 is SGHVS and CDR2 is FQNEAQ. Turning to this clonotype: Its antigen is unidentified.

Cells classed as naive CD8+ T cells were CD45RO-CCR7+CD27+CD95-. It was by 5' RACE with UMI labels that the TRB cDNA libraries were prepared. TCRdb re-called the 5' RACE reads and gives one entry per CDR3 protein, without DNA. The listing contains over 55,000 distinct CDR3 sequences. Overall study findings and caveats: CXCR3-positive naive cells carried more hydrophobic TRB CDR3s than CXCR3-negative ones.

Sample: naive CXCR3+ CD8+ T cells from blood. Specified subset: CD45RO-CCR7+CD27+CD95- naive CD8+ T cells expressing CXCR3 (TNR3+). The chain couples TRBV7-8 to TRBJ2-7; TCRdb indicates TRBD1, and absent DNA this call remains unverified. The TCR was taken from a human donor in good health. Some clones in this sample may be carry-over from other donors' samples. CDR3 residues: CASSPWTGSGYEQYF.